These 10 T cell receptor beta chains came from one sample sequenced in a study of blood T cell repertoires in COVID-19. Repertoires were generated with immunoSEQ multiplex PCR, while TCRdb's copy carries only in-frame clones and drops some. The sample consists of some 130,000 clones, 85% to 90% of them appearing once. Source material: peripheral blood. The receptors derive from a man in his fifties or sixties with COVID-19, enrolled during active disease.

The chain is built from TRBV7-9 and TRBJ2-5; 9 bases align to TRBD2. The germline gives CDR1 SEHNR, CDR2 FQNEAQ (reference sequence). The V segment lost 9 bases and the J segment 1 base; nucleotides outside the gene matches: 6. This CDR3 spans 14 amino acids. The CDR3 sequence: CARGAGGLQETQYF. CDR3 nucleotide sequence: TGTGCCAGAGGAGCGGGGGGCCTCCAAGAGACCCAGTACTTC.

The chain is built from TRBV9 and TRBJ1-3; D unclear. V was cut by 1 base and J by 0 bases, with 5 bases left in between. CDR3 size: 14 residues. Looked up from germline, CDR1 is SGDLS and CDR2 is YYNGEE. As DNA, the CDR3 is TGTGCCAGCAGCGTAAGACTCTCTGGAAACACCATATATTTT. Protein product: CASSVRLSGNTIYF.

This sequence joins TRBV10-3 and TRBJ2-2; 8 bases fit TRBD1. Germline CDR1 is ENHRY and CDR2 is SYGVKD. Germline trimming cut 6 bases from V and 7 bases from J; bases unmatched to any gene: 7. The length of the CDR3 is 14 residues. The CDR3 DNA reads TGTGCCATCAGGGGGACAGGCGGACGCGGGGAGCTGTTTTTT. This translates into CAIRGTGGRGELFF.

The chain employs TRBV5-1 and TRBJ2-1, with 13 bases that match TRBD2. CDR1 and CDR2 (germline): SGHRS, YFSETQ. V lost 4 bases to trimming and J lost 8 bases; unmatched junction nucleotides: 3. The CDR3 totals 14 residues. The CDR3 protein is CASSAGTSGDEQFF. CDR3 in DNA: TGCGCCAGCAGCGCCGGGACTAGCGGGGATGAGCAGTTCTTC.

This chain uses TRBV5-1 with TRBJ1-6, with TRBD1 identical over 8 bases. This CDR3 has 16 residues. Germline V gene sequence: CDR1 SGHRS, CDR2 YFSETQ. V was clipped by 0 bases and J by 9 bases; unmatched bases: 8. The CDR3 bases are TGCGCCAGCAGCTTGGCCTTGACAGGGGCAAGTTCACCCCTCCACTTT. Its protein product is CASSLALTGASSPLHF.

This chain uses TRBV19 with TRBJ2-5; the D is unclear. Germline values: CDR1 LNHDA, CDR2 SQIVND (reference sequence). The CDR3 runs to 12 residues. V lost 5 bases and J 4 bases, leaving 8 bases between the germline ends. The CDR3: CASSPHGETQYF. The CDR3 nucleotides are TGTGCCAGTAGTCCGCACGGAGAGACCCAGTACTTC. Complete variable domain (other parts from reference TRBV19 and TRBJ2-5): DGGITQSPKYLFRKEGQNVTLSCEQNLNHDAMYWYRQDPGQGLRLIYYSQIVNDFQKGDIAEGYSVSREKKESFPLTVTSAQKNPTAFYLCASSPHGETQYFGPGTRLLVL.

The chain uses TRBV10-3 and TRBJ1-2; D remains ambiguous. Between the trimmed V and J ends, which lost 4 bases and 3 bases, there was a span of 15 bases. Germline CDR1 and CDR2: ENHRY and SYGVKD. This CDR3 contains 15 residues. CDR3 residues: CAISASPPGDYGYTF. CDR3 DNA: TGTGCCATCAGTGCCTCTCCGCCGGGTGACTATGGCTACACCTTC.

The chain links TRBV4-3 to TRBJ2-2; 9 bases agree with TRBD2. The CDR3 totals 17 residues. The V and J ends lost 4 bases and 4 bases, in that order; junction bases with no gene match: 10. Germline loops: CDR1 LGHNA, CDR2 YSLEER. CDR3 loop: CASSRSTSGGSTGELFF. The CDR3 DNA reads TGCGCCAGCAGCCGTTCCACAAGCGGGGGGTCCACCGGGGAGCTGTTTTTT.

The chain joins TRBV3-1 (or the pseudogene TRBV3-2) to TRBJ2-7, with 14 bases aligning to TRBD2. The germline V gene has CDR1 LGHDT and CDR2 YNNKEL (reference sequence). The trim removed 4 bases at V and 4 bases at J, leaving 6 bases unmatched. The CDR3 extends over 16 amino acids. In nucleotides, the CDR3 is TGTGCCAGCAGCCCTGGGACTAGCGGGGGCCCATACGAGCAGTACTTC. This gives the protein CASSPGTSGGPYEQYF.

This sequence joins TRBV28 and TRBJ1-1; the D is unclear. The CDR3 length is 16 residues. Trimming stripped 2 bases from V and 0 bases from J, with 13 bases between. Per germline, CDR1 MDHEN and CDR2 SYDVKM. The chain's CDR3 is CASSLEQVTLNTEAFF. For the CDR3, the DNA is TGTGCCAGCAGTTTAGAGCAGGTTACCTTGAACACTGAAGCTTTCTTT.